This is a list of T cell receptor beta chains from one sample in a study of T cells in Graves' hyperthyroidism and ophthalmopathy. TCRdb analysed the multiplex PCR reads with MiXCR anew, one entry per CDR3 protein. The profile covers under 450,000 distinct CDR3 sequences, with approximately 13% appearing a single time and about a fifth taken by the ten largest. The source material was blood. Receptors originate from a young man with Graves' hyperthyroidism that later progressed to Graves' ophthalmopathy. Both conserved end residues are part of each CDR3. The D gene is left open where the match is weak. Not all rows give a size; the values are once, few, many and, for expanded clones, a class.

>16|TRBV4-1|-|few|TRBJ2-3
TGCGCCAGCAGCCATTGGCCCCAGAGGGGGTCAGATACGCAGTATTTT
CASSHWPQRGSDTQYF
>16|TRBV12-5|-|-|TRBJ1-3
TGTGCTAGTGGTCCATGGGGGGGGTTTGCTGGAAACACCATATATTTT
CASGPWGGFAGNTIYF
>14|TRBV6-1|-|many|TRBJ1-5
TGTGCCAGCAGTTACGCGCAGGGTGGTCAGCCCCAGCATTTT
CASSYAQGGQPQHF
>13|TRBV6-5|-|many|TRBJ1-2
TGTGCCAGCAGTTACTCAAGTTTTTATGGCTACACCTTC
CASSYSSFYGYTF
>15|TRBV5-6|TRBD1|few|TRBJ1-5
TGTGCCAGCAGCGCCTGGACAGGGGGAGGGCAGCCCCAGCATTTT
CASSAWTGGGQPQHF
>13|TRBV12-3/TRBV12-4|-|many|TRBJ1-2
TGTGCCAGCAGTTTAGTCCAGAACTATGGCTACACCTTC
CASSLVQNYGYTF
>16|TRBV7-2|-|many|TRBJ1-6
TGTGCCAGCAGCTATAATGGGGGCCAATATAATTCACCCCTCCACTTT
CASSYNGGQYNSPLHF
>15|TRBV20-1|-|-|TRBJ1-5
TGCAGTGCTAGCTCCGGACAGCTTCGCAATCAGCCCCAGCATTTT
CSASSGQLRNQPQHF
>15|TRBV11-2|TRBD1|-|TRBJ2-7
TGTGCCAGCAGTACCGGGACAGGGGGCTCCTACGAGCAGTACTTC
CASSTGTGGSYEQYF
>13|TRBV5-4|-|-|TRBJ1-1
TGTGCCACCCAAGCAGGGTGGAGTACTGAAGCTTTCTTT
CATQAGWSTEAFF
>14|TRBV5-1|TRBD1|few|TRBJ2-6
TGCGCCAGCAGCTCCGGGACAGGGGTTGTATTCCTGACTTTC
CASSSGTGVVFLTF
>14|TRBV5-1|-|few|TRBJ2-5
TGCGCCAGCAGCCCTCTCCGGGGTCGGGAGACCCAGTACTTC
CASSPLRGRETQYF
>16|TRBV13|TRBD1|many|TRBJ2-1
TGTGCCAGCAGCAACACAGACAGGGGGAGATACAATGAGCAGTTCTTC
CASSNTDRGRYNEQFF
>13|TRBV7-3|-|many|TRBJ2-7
TGTGCCAGCAGCTTGAGGGGGGCCCACGAGCAGTACTTC
CASSLRGAHEQYF
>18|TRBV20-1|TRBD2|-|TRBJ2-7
TGCAGTGCCACCAAACTCGGGACTAGCGGGGGGGACTCCTACGAGCAGTACTTC
CSATKLGTSGGDSYEQYF
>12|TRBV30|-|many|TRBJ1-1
TGTGCCTGGACAGGGTCGAACACTGAAGCTTTCTTT
CAWTGSNTEAFF
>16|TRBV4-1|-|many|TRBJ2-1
TGCGCCAGCAGCCAAGAATTCCCACAGGGTGGAGGGGAGCAGTTCTTC
CASSQEFPQGGGEQFF